The 19 T cell receptor beta chains below all came from one sample that was sequenced in a study of OX40 agonist ivuxolimab in advanced cancers. TCRdb's copy holds only in-frame clones and misses some; the assay was immunoSEQ multiplex PCR. The sample yields about 100,000 clones, approximately 93% seen once. This specimen was CD4+ or CD8+ T cells sorted from blood, taken in a trial of the OX40 agonist ivuxolimab. These receptors originate from an adult with an advanced solid tumor such as melanoma, head and neck, liver or kidney cancer.

This chain links TRBV5-1 with TRBJ2-3; 8 bases match TRBD2. The CDR3 length is 14 residues. Germline values: CDR1 SGHRS, CDR2 YFSETQ. J gave up 5 bases and V 3 bases, and 5 bases lay outside the gene matches. CDR3 sequence: CASSSERGKDTQYF. CDR3 sequence (DNA): TGCGCCAGCAGCTCGGAGCGGGGGAAAGATACGCAGTATTTT.

Points on this clone: The junction and the germline gene differ at one end; a read error may be behind it. The gene calls are TRBV30 and TRBJ2-7; tentative D call: TRBD2 (6 bases). CDR3 length equals 13 residues. From germline, CDR1 is GTSNPN and CDR2 SVGIG (reference sequence). In nucleotides, the CDR3 is TGTGCCGGGAGGATGGCAGGTAGCTACGAGCAGTACTTC. Translation: CAGRMAGSYEQYF.

The CDR3 DNA sequence: TGTGCCAGCAGCCCAGGGGGTCAGCGGTACGAGCAGTACTTC. This translates into CASSPGGQRYEQYF. This chain uses TRBV7-3 with TRBJ2-7; 7 bases map to TRBD1. The J segment lost 4 bases and the V segment lost 5 bases, leaving 8 bases of the junction unmatched. Germline lookup yields CDR1 SGHTA and CDR2 FQGTGA. CDR3 length equals 14 residues.

This chain links TRBV19 with TRBJ1-4, with D perhaps TRBD1 (5 bases). From germline, CDR1 is LNHDA and CDR2 SQIVND (reference sequence). Deletions cut 7 bases from V and 8 bases from J, with 17 bases between. CDR3 length equals 14 residues. CDR3 bases: TGTGCCAGTACTGAGACCTACGGGGCGGAAAAACTGTTTTTT. Protein sequence: CASTETYGAEKLFF.

The V call is TRBV28, the J call TRBJ2-3; D uncertain. In germline, CDR1 is MDHEN, CDR2 SYDVKM. Trimming stripped 6 bases from V and 5 bases from J, with 3 bases between. The CDR3 has 10 residues. The DNA of the CDR3 is TGTGCCAGCAGCTTAGATACGCAGTATTTT. Translated, it gives CASSLDTQYF.

V is TRBV10-2 and J is TRBJ2-4, with D uncertain. Trimming took off 4 bases at V and 1 base at J, with 11 bases between the two ends. Germline V CDR1 and CDR2: WSHSY, SAAADI. The CDR3 runs 15 residues. DNA for the CDR3: TGCGCCAGCAGTGGGGGATCCGGGGCCAAAAACATTCAGTACTTC. Its translation is CASSGGSGAKNIQYF.

For the CDR3, the DNA is TGTGCCAGCAGCTTTAACCCCGGGACAGTTCAATCAGAGACCCAGTACTTC. Protein: CASSFNPGTVQSETQYF. The chain employs TRBV5-5 and TRBJ2-5; 7 bases match TRBD1. Germline CDR1 reads SGHKS; CDR2 reads YYEKEE (reference sequence). This CDR3 contains 17 residues. With 2 bases clipped from V and 4 bases from J, the junction kept 14 bases outside the gene matches.

The rearrangement uses TRBV7-2 and TRBJ1-5; 7 bases are a match to TRBD1. The CDR3 totals 15 residues. V gave up 1 base and J gave up 5 bases; unmatched junction bases: 5. Looked up from germline, CDR1 is SGHTA and CDR2 is FQGNSA. The CDR3 loop is CASSLETGRHQPQHF. The CDR3, as DNA: TGTGCCAGCAGCTTAGAGACAGGGAGGCATCAGCCCCAGCATTTT.

The chain carries TRBV9 and TRBJ2-5; the D gene is possibly TRBD1 (5 bases). V was clipped by 3 bases and J by 4 bases, with 13 bases between them. The CDR3 sequence is 14 residues long. CDR1 is SGDLS, CDR2 YYNGEE, per germline. The CDR3 loop is CASSGGVGLETQYF. The CDR3 bases are TGTGCCAGCAGCGGGGGCGTTGGTCTAGAGACCCAGTACTTC.

The CDR3 reads CASSPAAGNGNTIYF. The CDR3 DNA sequence: TGTGCCAGCTCACCGGCGGCAGGGAACGGAAACACCATATATTTT. The V call is TRBV18, the J call TRBJ1-3, with D tentatively TRBD1 (5 bases). V lost 3 bases, J lost 4 bases, and 13 bases lay in between. The CDR3 is made up of 15 amino acids. CDR1 is KGHSH and CDR2 is LQKENI in the germline V gene.

This chain connects TRBV7-2 to TRBJ2-3, with a possible D match to TRBD2 (6 bases). V was trimmed by 5 bases and J by 0 bases, leaving 12 bases between them. Germline assignment: CDR1 SGHTA and CDR2 FQGNSA. This CDR3 region has 15 residues. CDR3 in amino acids: CASSPTGVSTDTQYF. The CDR3 DNA sequence: TGTGCCAGCAGCCCTACGGGGGTTAGCACAGATACGCAGTATTTT.

This chain joins TRBV2 and TRBJ2-1; 7 bases line up with TRBD2. There are 17 residues in the CDR3. The germline CDR1 and CDR2 sequences are SNHLY and FYNNEI. The ends lost 5 bases at V and 0 bases at J; junction bases unmatched: 10. CDR3 residues: CASSYKLAVSSYNEQFF. CDR3 coding DNA: TGTGCCAGCAGTTACAAGCTAGCGGTGAGCTCCTACAATGAGCAGTTCTTC.

This clone was recorded a few times. The chain uses TRBV19 and TRBJ1-5, with D unresolved. The CDR3 spans 13 residues. CDR1 and CDR2 from the germline V gene are LNHDA and SQIVND (reference sequence). Trimming stripped 7 bases from V and 1 base from J, with 8 bases between. The CDR3 bases are TGTGCCAGTACCCTGAGGAGCAATCAGCCCCAGCATTTT. This sequence encodes CASTLRSNQPQHF.

The chain employs TRBV19 and TRBJ2-3; perhaps TRBD2 as D (6 bases). V lost 5 bases, J lost 2 bases, and 11 bases lay in between. In germline, CDR1 is LNHDA, CDR2 SQIVND (reference sequence). This CDR3 is 14 amino acids long. Written as DNA, the CDR3 is TGTGCCAGTAGTGGGGCGGGGACCACAGATACGCAGTATTTT. This translates into CASSGAGTTDTQYF.

The chain combines TRBV10-3 with TRBJ1-3; a weak D match, TRBD1 (6 bases). Trimming removed 5 bases from V and 5 bases from J, with 22 bases in between. The germline gives CDR1 ENHRY, CDR2 SYGVKD. This CDR3 spans 17 amino acids. The CDR3: CAISLRGTNSWRNTIYF. CDR3 nucleotides: TGTGCCATCAGTCTAAGGGGGACAAACTCTTGGAGAAACACCATATATTTT.

This clone showed up just once. The chain uses TRBV5-1 and TRBJ2-3; 14 nucleotides match TRBD2. Per germline, CDR1 SGHRS and CDR2 YFSETQ. CDR3 size: 19 residues. V lost 7 bases and J lost 1; bases outside the gene matches: 14. The CDR3 loop reads CASSVSRTSGGHRTDTQYF. The CDR3 DNA follows: TGCGCCAGCTCGGTGTCAAGGACTAGCGGGGGGCATCGCACAGATACGCAGTATTTT.

The chain uses TRBV5-4 and TRBJ2-1; 8 bases are shared with TRBD2. Germline CDR1 and CDR2: SGHNT and YYREEE (reference sequence). The CDR3 sequence is 15 residues long. V lost 0 bases, J lost 5 bases, and 4 bases stayed unmatched. The CDR3 spells CASSLDSGNHNEQFF. CDR3 sequence (DNA): TGTGCCAGCAGCTTGGATAGCGGGAACCACAATGAGCAGTTCTTC.

In DNA form, the CDR3 reads TGTGCCAGCAGCCGGACTAGGAGCAATGAGCAGTTCTTC. This gives the protein CASSRTRSNEQFF. This chain joins TRBV28 and TRBJ2-1; 7 nucleotides line up with TRBD2. V lost 6 bases and J lost 6; bases outside the gene matches: 5. The CDR3 length is 13 residues. The germline gives CDR1 MDHEN, CDR2 SYDVKM.

The chain couples TRBV5-1 to TRBJ2-7, with no clear D. The length of the CDR3 is 13 residues. Deletions cut 2 bases from V and 2 bases from J, with 8 bases between. Germline CDR1 reads SGHRS; CDR2 reads YFSETQ. The CDR3 is CASSLNPPYEQYF. The CDR3 nucleotides read TGCGCCAGCAGCTTAAACCCTCCCTACGAGCAGTACTTC.